This T cell receptor beta chain appears in the sequencing data of a study of CXCR3-negative and CXCR3-positive naive CD8 T cells. Looking at the study overall: Collectively, the libraries yielded about 140 million TRB reads in total, at about 1.5 +/- 0.3 million per library. Notes on the study in general: Memory cells differed in TRBV-TRBJ usage, but naive CXCR3-negative and CXCR3-positive cells had similar usage. CXCR3-positive naive cells had TRB CDR3s that were more hydrophobic than CXCR3-negative naive cells had.

As regards this clonotype: Antigen unknown.

There are 14 residues in the CDR3. Germline assignment: CDR1 SGHRS and CDR2 YFSETQ. Libraries of TRB cDNA were made by 5' RACE and carried UMIs. TCRdb re-called the 5' RACE reads; every CDR3 protein appears as one record, without DNA. The sample has 150,000 or so distinct CDR3 sequences. Per CD8+ T cell subset, triplicate sorts of approximately 270,000 cells each were done. J is TRBJ2-1 and V is TRBV5-1. Sequenced sample: naive CXCR3+ CD8+ T cells from blood. The subset denotes: CD45RO-CCR7+CD27+CD95- naive CD8+ T cells expressing CXCR3 (TNR3+). The clonotype was recovered from a human donor in good health. Some clones in this sample may be carry-over from other donors' samples. CDR3 residues: CASSLDSSYNEQFF. Full variable domain (rest looked up from reference TRBV5-1 and TRBJ2-1): KAGVTQTPRYLIKTRGQQVTLSCSPISGHRSVSWYQQTPGQGLQFLFEYFSETQRNKGNFPGRFSGRQFSNSRSEMNVSTLELGDSALYLCASSLDSSYNEQFFGPGTRLTVL.